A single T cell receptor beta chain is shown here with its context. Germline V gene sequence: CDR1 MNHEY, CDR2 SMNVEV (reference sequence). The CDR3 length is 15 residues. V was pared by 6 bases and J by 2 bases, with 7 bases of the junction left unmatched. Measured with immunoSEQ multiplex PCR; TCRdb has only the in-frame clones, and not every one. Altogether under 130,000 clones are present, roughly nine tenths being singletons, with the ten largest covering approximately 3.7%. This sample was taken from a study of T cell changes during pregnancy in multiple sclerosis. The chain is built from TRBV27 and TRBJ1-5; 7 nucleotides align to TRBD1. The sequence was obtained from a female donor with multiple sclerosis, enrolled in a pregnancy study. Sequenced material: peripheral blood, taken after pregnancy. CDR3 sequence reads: CASRTGARGNQPQHF. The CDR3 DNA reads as TGTGCCAGCAGAACAGGGGCCAGGGGCAATCAGCCCCAGCATTTT.